The rows below give T cell receptor beta chains drawn from one sample of a study of T cell clones after liver transplantation. TCRdb's copy holds only in-frame clones and misses some; the assay was immunoSEQ multiplex PCR. The data show approximately 25,000 clones, with around two thirds seen just once and approximately 3% held by the top ten. Source: CD4+ T cells from blood, taken before liver transplant. All receptors come from a human donor who received a liver transplant. Both conserved end residues are trimmed from each CDR3.

J gene: TRBJ1-5
V gene: TRBV11-3
CDR3 protein: ASSLDSNQPQH

J gene: TRBJ2-6
V gene: TRBV7-9
CDR3 protein: ASSLLATGANVLT

J gene: TRBJ1-1
V gene: TRBV9
CDR3 protein: ASSVVQGFEAF

J gene: TRBJ1-1
V gene: TRBV18
CDR3 protein: ASSQGQENTEAF

J gene: TRBJ2-3
V gene: TRBV10-3
CDR3 protein: AISGSGGTDTQY

J gene: TRBJ1-5
V gene: TRBV28
CDR3 protein: ASSWTVNQPQH

J gene: TRBJ2-2
V gene: TRBV5-1
CDR3 protein: ASSSQGNTGELF

J gene: TRBJ2-3
V gene: TRBV5-1
CDR3 protein: ASSLEPIGLGLLDTQY

J gene: TRBJ1-5
V gene: TRBV5-6
CDR3 protein: ASSLYGQPQH

J gene: TRBJ1-2
V gene: TRBV19
CDR3 protein: ASSTGQARGGYT

J gene: TRBJ1-2
V gene: TRBV27
CDR3 protein: ASSLSWGGYGYT

J gene: TRBJ2-2
V gene: TRBV5-1
CDR3 protein: ASSKDRGNTGELF

J gene: TRBJ1-4
V gene: TRBV5-1
CDR3 protein: ASSPDRDSGEKLF

J gene: TRBJ1-6
V gene: TRBV28
CDR3 protein: ASSLIEGNSPLH

J gene: TRBJ2-4
V gene: TRBV7-2
CDR3 protein: ASSSLRLAGGGAKNIQY

J gene: TRBJ2-3
V gene: TRBV7-8
CDR3 protein: ASSPGTARDTQY

J gene: TRBJ2-7
V gene: TRBV10-2
CDR3 protein: ASRGTGNYEQY

J gene: TRBJ2-6
V gene: TRBV30
CDR3 protein: AWKSGAAGANVLT

J gene: TRBJ2-1
V gene: TRBV6-5
CDR3 protein: ASSYGDYRREQF

J gene: TRBJ1-5
V gene: TRBV19
CDR3 protein: ATKNWAKDLNQPQH

J gene: TRBJ2-3
V gene: TRBV7-2
CDR3 protein: ASSSSDRADTQY

J gene: TRBJ2-1
V gene: TRBV5-1
CDR3 protein: ASSLTSYNEQF

J gene: TRBJ1-2
V gene: TRBV9
CDR3 protein: ASSVATDNYGYT

J gene: TRBJ2-3
V gene: TRBV18
CDR3 protein: ASAGNPGYSDTQY

J gene: TRBJ2-1
V gene: TRBV19
CDR3 protein: ASSIVGTDNEQF

J gene: TRBJ1-2
V gene: TRBV7-2
CDR3 protein: ASSSLFHQDNYGYT

J gene: TRBJ2-4
V gene: TRBV6-1
CDR3 protein: ASRRTENIQY

J gene: TRBJ2-3
V gene: TRBV11-2
CDR3 protein: ASSLGSSGGADTQY